Presented here are 31 T cell receptor beta chains from one specimen sequenced in a study of blood T cell repertoires in COVID-19. Repertoires were generated with immunoSEQ multiplex PCR, while TCRdb's copy carries only in-frame clones and drops some. Here the sample spans approximately 330,000 clones, around 85% being singletons. Sequenced: PBMCs or T cells enriched from blood (not recorded which). The receptors here all came from a middle-aged woman with acute COVID-19.

The V gene is TRBV7-6, the J gene TRBJ1-1, with D possibly matching TRBD1 (5 bases). Trimming pared 1 base from V and 4 bases from J, leaving 13 bases between. Looked up from germline, CDR1 is SGHVS and CDR2 is FNYEAQ. The CDR3 sequence is 15 residues long. The chain's CDR3 is CASSLEAGLGTEAFF. In DNA, the CDR3 is TGTGCCAGCAGCTTAGAAGCAGGGCTTGGCACTGAAGCTTTCTTT.

The gene calls are TRBV19 and TRBJ1-1; D is possibly TRBD1 (5 bases). The CDR3 has 14 amino acids. V was pared by 4 bases and J by 3 bases, with 12 bases between. Germline V gene lookup returns CDR1 LNHDA and CDR2 SQIVND (reference sequence). The CDR3 region has the DNA TGTGCCAGTAGTAGGGCCCTCAGGGACACTGAAGCTTTCTTT. Amino acids: CASSRALRDTEAFF.

This clone was detected a few times. V gene TRBV5-4 combines with J gene TRBJ2-1, with 7 nucleotides matching TRBD2. Germline CDR1 SGHNT, CDR2 YYREEE (reference sequence). The CDR3 sequence is 16 residues long. V trimming: 4 bases; J trimming: 0 bases; junction bases outside the gene matches: 7. Written as DNA, the CDR3 is TGTGCCAGCAGCCCACAGCGGGGTATCTCCTACAATGAGCAGTTCTTC. This codes for CASSPQRGISYNEQFF.

This chain links TRBV6-6 with TRBJ2-7, with 8 bases matching TRBD2. V shed 6 bases and J 0 bases; nucleotides not matched to a gene: 10. Germline CDR1 and CDR2: MNHNY and SVGAGI (reference sequence). The CDR3 has 16 residues. The CDR3 reads CASREISGEYSYEQYF. The CDR3 DNA sequence: TGTGCCAGCAGGGAAATTAGCGGGGAATACTCCTACGAGCAGTACTTC.

This chain joins TRBV10-2 and TRBJ1-2, with no clear D. The length of the CDR3 is 13 residues. Germline lookup yields CDR1 WSHSY and CDR2 SAAADI. V was shortened by 3 bases and J by 5 bases, with 10 bases between the two germline ends. This chain's CDR3 is CASSDRPGYGYTF. CDR3 in DNA: TGCGCCAGCAGTGACCGTCCGGGGTATGGCTACACCTTC.

This chain uses TRBV6-4 with TRBJ1-1; D unresolved. Trimming removed 5 bases at V and 0 bases at J, with 7 bases between. The CDR3 consists of 13 residues. From germline, CDR1 is MRHNA and CDR2 SNTAGT. This CDR3 is CASSSRLNTEAFF. CDR3 bases: TGTGCCAGCAGTTCCCGGTTGAACACTGAAGCTTTCTTT.

The chain carries TRBV19 and TRBJ1-2; 7 nucleotides match TRBD1. The CDR3 contains 14 residues. The germline CDR1 and CDR2 sequences are LNHDA and SQIVND (reference sequence). Germline trimming cut 6 bases from V and 4 bases from J; bases unmatched to any gene: 8. The CDR3 spells CASSQGVPTYGYTF. DNA of the CDR3: TGTGCCAGTAGCCAGGGGGTTCCTACCTATGGCTACACCTTC.

V and J are TRBV6-2 or TRBV6-3 and TRBJ1-1, with 8 bases lining up with TRBD1. V shed 2 bases and J 4 bases; nucleotides not matched to a gene: 6. The CDR3 is made up of 15 amino acids. Germline values: CDR1 MNHEY, CDR2 SVGEGT. In DNA form, the CDR3 reads TGTGCCAGCAGTTACCCCAGGGGGCAGGCCACTGAAGCTTTCTTT. Protein: CASSYPRGQATEAFF.

This clone showed up just once. The chain combines TRBV7-9 with TRBJ1-4; 7 bases match TRBD1. The CDR3 length is 15 residues. V dropped 3 bases and J dropped 8; count of bases not matched to a gene: 9. Per the germline V gene, CDR1 is SEHNR and CDR2 is FQNEAQ (reference sequence). The CDR3 spells CASSFGGGGEEKLFF. The CDR3 DNA is TGTGCCAGCAGCTTTGGAGGGGGCGGTGAGGAAAAACTGTTTTTT.

The chain recombines TRBV7-2 with TRBJ2-2; weak D call: TRBD2 (6 bases). There are 14 residues in the CDR3. The germline gives CDR1 SGHTA, CDR2 FQGNSA. With 5 bases removed from V and 13 bases from J, the gap between germline ends came to 20 bases. CDR3: CASSMDGGRGGLFF. As DNA, the CDR3 is TGTGCCAGCAGCATGGACGGGGGTCGGGGTGGGCTGTTTTTT. Full variable domain (remainder filled in from reference TRBV7-2 and TRBJ2-2): GAGVSQSPSNKVTEKGKDVELRCDPISGHTALYWYRQSLGQGLEFLIYFQGNSAPDKSGLPSDRFSAERTGGSVSTLTIQRTQQEDSAVYLCASSMDGGRGGLFFGEGSRLTVL.

This chain uses TRBV28 with TRBJ2-5; 7 nucleotides line up with TRBD1. V lost 5 bases, J lost 7 bases, and 31 bases stayed unmatched. This CDR3 is 21 amino acids long. Germline loops: CDR1 MDHEN, CDR2 SYDVKM. The CDR3 DNA follows: TGTGCCAGCAGTCCCCTCCGGACAGGCCCCTACATGAAAGAATCAAGAGGGACCCAGTACTTC. As protein: CASSPLRTGPYMKESRGTQYF.

V and J are TRBV6-2 or TRBV6-3 and TRBJ1-6; TRBD1 agrees at 9 bases. Losses at the gene ends were 6 bases for V and 8 bases for J; bases not matched to a gene: 5. Germline V gene data show CDR1 as MNHEY and CDR2 as SVGEGT. The CDR3 runs to 14 residues. The CDR3 DNA reads as TGTGCCAGCAGCTCCGGGACAGGGTATTCACCCCTCCACTTT. Protein sequence: CASSSGTGYSPLHF.

The chain uses TRBV18 and TRBJ2-7; D is unresolved. CDR3 length equals 16 residues. The V gene's germline CDR1 is KGHSH and CDR2 LQKENI. Trimming shortened V by 3 bases and J by 4 bases, and 19 bases separated the two germline ends. CDR3 region: CASSPYPTLDGYEQYF. CDR3 DNA: TGTGCCAGCTCACCTTACCCGACCTTAGACGGGTACGAGCAGTACTTC. Combining the CDR3 with reference TRBV18 and TRBJ2-7 gives the whole variable domain NAGVMQNPRHLVRRRGQEARLRCSPMKGHSHVYWYRQLPEEGLKFMVYLQKENIIDESGMPKERFSAEFPKEGPSILRIQQVVRGDSAAYFCASSPYPTLDGYEQYFGPGTRLTVT.

The chain has TRBV14 and TRBJ2-1; a weak D match, TRBD1 (5 bases). CDR3 length equals 15 residues. V shed 0 bases and J shed 9 bases, with 15 bases lying between them. CDR1 SGHDN and CDR2 FVKESK come from the germline V gene. CDR3 sequence reads: CASSQEGRQIGEQFF. The CDR3 DNA reads as TGTGCCAGCAGCCAAGAAGGGCGACAGATTGGTGAGCAGTTCTTC. The full variable domain, its missing parts supplied by reference TRBV14 and TRBJ2-1, is EAGVTQFPSHSVIEKGQTVTLRCDPISGHDNLYWYRRVMGKEIKFLLHFVKESKQDESGMPNNRFLAERTGGTYSTLKVQPAELEDSGVYFCASSQEGRQIGEQFFGPGTRLTVL.

Note on this clone: The same CDR3 is also encoded by other DNA sequences in this sample. The rearrangement uses TRBV12-3 or TRBV12-4 and TRBJ1-5, with unresolved D. Deletions cut 3 bases from V and 4 bases from J, with 7 bases between. The CDR3 consists of 13 residues. CDR3 protein: CASSFSGNQPQHF. DNA of the CDR3: TGTGCCAGCAGTTTCTCCGGGAATCAGCCCCAGCATTTT.

The rearrangement links TRBV5-4 to TRBJ2-5; possibly TRBD2 for D (5 bases). V shed 4 bases and J shed 0 bases, with 13 bases lying between them. Looked up from germline, CDR1 is SGHNT and CDR2 is YYREEE (reference sequence). There are 15 residues in the CDR3. This CDR3 is CASSPRDLNQETQYF. CDR3 nucleotide sequence: TGTGCCAGCAGCCCTCGGGATCTTAACCAAGAGACCCAGTACTTC.

This clone occurred once. The gene calls are TRBV7-8 and TRBJ1-4; D is possibly TRBD1 (6 bases). Trimming removed 3 bases from V and 4 bases from J, with 15 bases in between. CDR3 length: 16 amino acids. Germline-derived CDR1 and CDR2 are SGHVS and FQNEAQ. In DNA form, the CDR3 reads TGTGCCAGCAGCTTTTGGGCAGGGGCCCGTAATGAAAAACTGTTTTTT. It is translated as CASSFWAGARNEKLFF.

The rearrangement links TRBV18 to TRBJ1-3, with D maybe TRBD1 (5 bases). The CDR3 length is 16 residues. Germline CDR1 KGHSH, CDR2 LQKENI. V was trimmed by 2 bases and J by 2 bases, leaving 13 bases between them. CDR3 region: CASSPTTGQTGNTIYF. The CDR3, as DNA: TGTGCCAGCTCACCAACTACAGGCCAAACTGGAAACACCATATATTTT. Looking up the rest from reference TRBV18 and TRBJ1-3 gives the full variable domain: NAGVMQNPRHLVRRRGQEARLRCSPMKGHSHVYWYRQLPEEGLKFMVYLQKENIIDESGMPKERFSAEFPKEGPSILRIQQVVRGDSAAYFCASSPTTGQTGNTIYFGEGSWLTVV.

This sequence joins TRBV7-2 and TRBJ2-1, with a tentative D call TRBD2 (5 bases). CDR3 length: 17 residues. The germline V gene has CDR1 SGHTA and CDR2 FQGNSA. V lost 2 bases, J lost 1 base, and 15 bases lay in between. CDR3 DNA: TGTGCCAGCAGCTTAAATTCGTATCGGGGTTCCTACAATGAGCAGTTCTTC. Residues: CASSLNSYRGSYNEQFF.

This rearrangement joins TRBV11-2 to TRBJ2-2; D unresolved. The germline V and J ends were trimmed by 5 bases and 5 bases, with 3 bases remaining between them. This CDR3 is built from 11 residues. Germline V lookup: CDR1 SGHAT, CDR2 FQNNGV. DNA of the CDR3: TGTGCCAGCAGCCCTACCGGGGAGCTGTTTTTT. Amino acids: CASSPTGELFF.

The V call is TRBV28, the J call TRBJ1-6; 9 bases align to TRBD1. Germline trimming cut 3 bases from V and 7 bases from J; bases unmatched to any gene: 13. Germline V gene sequence: CDR1 MDHEN, CDR2 SYDVKM. The CDR3 spans 18 residues. Here the CDR3 reads CASSLITGTGTRNSPLHF. In DNA form, the CDR3 reads TGTGCCAGCAGTTTGATTACCGGGACAGGGACAAGGAATTCACCCCTCCACTTT.

A word on this clone: One end of the junction varies from germline; a read error may be responsible. V and J are TRBV5-1 and TRBJ2-2; D not certain. The CDR3 consists of 15 residues. Looked up from germline, CDR1 is SGHRS and CDR2 is YFSETQ. CDR3 amino acids: CASSLVSAKTGELFF. Here the CDR3 DNA reads TGCGCCAGCAGCTTGGTGTCAGCGAAAACCGGGGAGCTGTTTTTT.

The sample holds a few counts of this clone. The chain has TRBV10-3 and TRBJ2-1; 8 bases agree with TRBD1. V was pared by 6 bases and J by 5 bases, with 9 bases of the junction left unmatched. Germline loops: CDR1 ENHRY, CDR2 SYGVKD. The CDR3 length is 15 residues. The DNA of the CDR3 is TGTGCCATCAGCCGGACGGGACAGGAACACAATGAGCAGTTCTTC. The encoded protein is CAISRTGQEHNEQFF.

This clone has just one count. The chain uses TRBV30 and TRBJ2-3, with TRBD2 matching over 10 bases. CDR3 length: 15 amino acids. Trimming at V came to 4 bases and at J to 2 bases, leaving 6 bases not matched to a gene. Germline-derived CDR1 and CDR2 are GTSNPN and SVGIG (reference sequence). The CDR3 DNA follows: TGTGCCTGGATGTTTCTAGCGGGGGACACAGATACGCAGTATTTT. Protein: CAWMFLAGDTDTQYF.

The chain has TRBV7-2 and TRBJ1-2; unclear D gene. Germline V gene sequence: CDR1 SGHTA, CDR2 FQGNSA. The germline V and J ends were trimmed by 0 bases and 3 bases, with 8 bases remaining between them. The length of the CDR3 is 14 residues. CDR3: CASSLAVSDYGYTF. CDR3 in DNA: TGTGCCAGCAGCTTAGCCGTTTCTGACTATGGCTACACCTTC.

This chain connects TRBV4-3 to TRBJ2-2, with 14 positions matching TRBD2. This CDR3 spans 17 amino acids. Germline assignment: CDR1 LGHNA and CDR2 YSLEER. V lost 4 bases, J lost 8 bases, and 9 bases stayed unmatched. CDR3 amino acids: CASSPGTSGGLRGELFF. The CDR3 DNA sequence: TGCGCCAGCAGCCCAGGGACTAGCGGGGGCCTAAGGGGGGAGCTGTTTTTT.

The chain employs TRBV19 and TRBJ2-1; 9 bases match TRBD1. Losses at the gene ends were 5 bases for V and 7 bases for J; bases not matched to a gene: 12. This CDR3 is 16 amino acids long. Germline V gene lookup returns CDR1 LNHDA and CDR2 SQIVND (reference sequence). CDR3 nucleotides: TGTGCCAGTAGTCCGGGACAGGGACAGAGGTGGAATGAGCAGTTCTTC. It yields the protein CASSPGQGQRWNEQFF.

V and J are TRBV4-3 and TRBJ2-2; D might be TRBD2 (5 bases). Trimming removed 1 base at V and 3 bases at J, with 9 bases between. The CDR3 is 15 residues long. Germline CDR1 LGHNA, CDR2 YSLEER. This chain's CDR3 is CASSQGGDDTGELFF. The CDR3 nucleotides read TGCGCCAGCAGCCAAGGGGGAGACGACACCGGGGAGCTGTTTTTT.

V is TRBV9 and J is TRBJ2-3, with 10 bases lining up with TRBD1. Germline V gene data show CDR1 as SGDLS and CDR2 as YYNGEE. Trimming cost V 0 bases and J 1 base; bases outside gene matches: 11. The CDR3 spans 19 residues. The CDR3 DNA reads TGTGCCAGCAGCGTAGAAGCCGGGGGGACAGGGGATCGCACAGATACGCAGTATTTT. It specifies CASSVEAGGTGDRTDTQYF.

This chain uses TRBV10-1 with TRBJ1-5; the D gene is possibly TRBD1 (5 bases). The CDR3 length is 15 residues. With 6 bases removed from V and 6 bases from J, the gap between germline ends came to 18 bases. In germline, CDR1 is WNHNN, CDR2 SYGVQD (reference sequence). The DNA for the CDR3 is TGCGCCAGCAGGGGCGCAAAGGCAGGGCGTCAGCCCCAGCATTTT. The encoded protein is CASRGAKAGRQPQHF.

In this sample, this clone turned up a few times. The V call is TRBV14, the J call TRBJ1-3; the D gene is possibly TRBD1 (5 bases). Germline V CDR1 and CDR2: SGHDN, FVKESK. Trimming pared 3 bases from V and 3 bases from J, leaving 15 bases between. This CDR3 spans 16 amino acids. CDR3 amino acids: CASSQPQEALGNTIYF. The CDR3 region has the DNA TGTGCCAGCAGCCAGCCACAGGAAGCGCTTGGAAACACCATATATTTT.